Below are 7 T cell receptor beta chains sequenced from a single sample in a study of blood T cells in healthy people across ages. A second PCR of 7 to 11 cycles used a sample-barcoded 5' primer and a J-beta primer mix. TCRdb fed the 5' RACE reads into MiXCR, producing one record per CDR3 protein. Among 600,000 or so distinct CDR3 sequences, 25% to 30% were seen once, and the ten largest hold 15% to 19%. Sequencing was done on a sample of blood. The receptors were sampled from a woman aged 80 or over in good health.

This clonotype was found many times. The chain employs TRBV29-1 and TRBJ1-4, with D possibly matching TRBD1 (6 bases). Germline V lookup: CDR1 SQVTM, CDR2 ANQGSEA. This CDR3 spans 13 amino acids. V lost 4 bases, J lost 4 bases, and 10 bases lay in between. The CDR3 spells CSVVSGVNEKLFF. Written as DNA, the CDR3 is TGCAGCGTTGTGTCAGGGGTTAATGAAAAACTGTTTTTT. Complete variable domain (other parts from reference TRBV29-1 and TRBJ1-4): SAVISQKPSRDICQRGTSLTIQCQVDSQVTMMFWYRQQPGQSLTLIATANQGSEATYESGFVIDKFPISRPNLTFSTLTVSNMSPEDSSIYLCSVVSGVNEKLFFGSGTQLSVL.

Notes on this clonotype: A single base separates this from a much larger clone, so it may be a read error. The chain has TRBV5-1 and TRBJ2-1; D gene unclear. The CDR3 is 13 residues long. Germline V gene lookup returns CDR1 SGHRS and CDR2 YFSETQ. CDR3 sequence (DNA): TGCGCCAGCAGGCGCGGTAATTACAATGGGCAGTTCTTC. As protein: CASRRGNYNGQFF.

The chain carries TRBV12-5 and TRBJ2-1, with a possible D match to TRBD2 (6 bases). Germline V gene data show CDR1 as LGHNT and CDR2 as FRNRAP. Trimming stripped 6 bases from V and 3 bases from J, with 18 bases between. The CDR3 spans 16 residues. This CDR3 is CASGRGTGAFYNEQFF. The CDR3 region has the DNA TGTGCTAGTGGCCGCGGGACTGGCGCCTTCTACAATGAGCAGTTCTTC.

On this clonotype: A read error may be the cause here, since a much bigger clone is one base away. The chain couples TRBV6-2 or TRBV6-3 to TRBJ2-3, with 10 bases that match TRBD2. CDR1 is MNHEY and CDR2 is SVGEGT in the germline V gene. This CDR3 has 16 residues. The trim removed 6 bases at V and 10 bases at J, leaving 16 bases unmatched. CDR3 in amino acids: CASRRPRASGGDAQYF. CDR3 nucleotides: TGTGCCAGCAGAAGGCCCCGTGCTAGCGGGGGCGATGCGCAGTATTTT.

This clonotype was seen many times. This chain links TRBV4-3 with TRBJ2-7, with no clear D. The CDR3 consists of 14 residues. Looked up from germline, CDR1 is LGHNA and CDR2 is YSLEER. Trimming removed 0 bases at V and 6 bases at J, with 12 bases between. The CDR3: CASSQESWVGEQYF. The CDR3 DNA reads TGCGCCAGCAGCCAAGAAAGCTGGGTGGGCGAGCAGTACTTC.

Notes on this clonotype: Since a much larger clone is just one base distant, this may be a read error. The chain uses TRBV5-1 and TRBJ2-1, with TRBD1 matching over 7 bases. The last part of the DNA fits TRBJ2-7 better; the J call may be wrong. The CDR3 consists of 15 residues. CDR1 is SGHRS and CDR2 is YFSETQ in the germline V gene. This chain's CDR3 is CASSITGTEYNEQYF. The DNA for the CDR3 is TGCGCCAGCAGCATAACCGGGACAGAATACAATGAGCAGTACTTC.

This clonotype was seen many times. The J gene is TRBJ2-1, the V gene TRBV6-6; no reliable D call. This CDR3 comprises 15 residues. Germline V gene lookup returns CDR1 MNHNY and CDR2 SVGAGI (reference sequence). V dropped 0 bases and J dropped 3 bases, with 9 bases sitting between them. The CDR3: CASSYSVTGYNEQFF. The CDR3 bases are TGTGCCAGCAGTTACTCGGTCACTGGCTACAATGAGCAGTTCTTC.